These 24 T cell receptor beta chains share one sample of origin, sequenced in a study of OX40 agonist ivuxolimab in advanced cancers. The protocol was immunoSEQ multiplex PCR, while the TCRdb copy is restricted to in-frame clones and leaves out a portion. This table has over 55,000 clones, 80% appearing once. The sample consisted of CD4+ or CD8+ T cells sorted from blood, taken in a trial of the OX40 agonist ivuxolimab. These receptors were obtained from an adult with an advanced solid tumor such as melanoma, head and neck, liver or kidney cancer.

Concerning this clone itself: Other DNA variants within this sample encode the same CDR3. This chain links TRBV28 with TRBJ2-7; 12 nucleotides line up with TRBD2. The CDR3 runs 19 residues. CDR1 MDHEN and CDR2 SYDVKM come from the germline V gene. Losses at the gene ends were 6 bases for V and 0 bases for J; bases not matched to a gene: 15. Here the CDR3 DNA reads TGTGCCAGCAGGCGCAGTTTAGGGTGGACTAGCGGGGTCTCCTACGAGCAGTACTTC. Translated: CASRRSLGWTSGVSYEQYF.

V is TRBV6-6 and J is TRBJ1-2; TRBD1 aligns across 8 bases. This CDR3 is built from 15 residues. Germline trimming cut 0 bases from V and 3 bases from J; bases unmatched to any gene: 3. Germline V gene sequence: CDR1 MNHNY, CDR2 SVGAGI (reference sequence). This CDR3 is CASSYSIRGHYGYTF. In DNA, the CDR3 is TGTGCCAGCAGTTACTCGATCAGGGGGCACTATGGCTACACCTTC.

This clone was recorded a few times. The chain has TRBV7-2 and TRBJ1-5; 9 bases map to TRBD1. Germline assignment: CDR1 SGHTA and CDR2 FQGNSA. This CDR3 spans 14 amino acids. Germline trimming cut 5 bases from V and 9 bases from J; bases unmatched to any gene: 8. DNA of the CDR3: TGTGCCAGCAGCACCCAACAGGGGGCTGGGCCCCAGCATTTT. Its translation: CASSTQQGAGPQHF.

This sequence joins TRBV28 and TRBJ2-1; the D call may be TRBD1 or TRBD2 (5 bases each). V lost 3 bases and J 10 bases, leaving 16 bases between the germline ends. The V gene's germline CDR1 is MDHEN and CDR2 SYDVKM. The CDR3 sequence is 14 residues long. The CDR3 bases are TGTGCCAGCAGTTTTGACCCCCGGGACGGGGAGCAGTTCTTC. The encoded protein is CASSFDPRDGEQFF.

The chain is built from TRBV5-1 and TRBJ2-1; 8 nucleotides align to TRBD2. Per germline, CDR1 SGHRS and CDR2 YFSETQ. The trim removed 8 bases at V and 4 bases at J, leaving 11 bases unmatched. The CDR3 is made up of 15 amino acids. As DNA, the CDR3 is TGCGCCAGTACCCCCGGGGGGGAACTTTACAATGAGCAGTTCTTC. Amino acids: CASTPGGELYNEQFF.

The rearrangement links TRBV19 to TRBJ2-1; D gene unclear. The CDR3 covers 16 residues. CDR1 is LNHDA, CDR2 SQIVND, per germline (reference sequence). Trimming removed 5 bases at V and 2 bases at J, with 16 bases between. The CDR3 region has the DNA TGTGCCAGTAGTCTAAGGCGCGAGACGCCCTACAATGAGCAGTTCTTC. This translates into CASSLRRETPYNEQFF.

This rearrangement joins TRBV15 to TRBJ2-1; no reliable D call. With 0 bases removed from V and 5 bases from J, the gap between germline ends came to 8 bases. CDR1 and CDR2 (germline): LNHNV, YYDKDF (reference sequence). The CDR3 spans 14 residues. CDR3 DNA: TGTGCCACCAGCAGAGAGATACTTAACAATGAGCAGTTCTTC. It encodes CATSREILNNEQFF.

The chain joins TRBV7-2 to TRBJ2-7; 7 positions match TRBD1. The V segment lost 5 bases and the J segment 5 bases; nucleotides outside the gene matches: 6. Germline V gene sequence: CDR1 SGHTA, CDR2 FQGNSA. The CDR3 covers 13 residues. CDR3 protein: CASSLGQADEQYF. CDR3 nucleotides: TGTGCCAGCAGCCTCGGACAGGCAGACGAGCAGTACTTC.

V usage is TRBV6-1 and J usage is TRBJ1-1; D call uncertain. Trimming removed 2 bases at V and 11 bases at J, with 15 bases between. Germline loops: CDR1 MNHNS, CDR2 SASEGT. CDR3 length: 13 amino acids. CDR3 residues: CASSESTPRTAFF. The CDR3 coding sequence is TGTGCCAGCAGTGAATCTACTCCCCGGACGGCTTTCTTT.

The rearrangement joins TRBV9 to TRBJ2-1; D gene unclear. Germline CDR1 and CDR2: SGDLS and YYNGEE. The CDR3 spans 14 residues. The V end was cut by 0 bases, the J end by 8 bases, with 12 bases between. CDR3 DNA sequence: TGTGCCAGCAGCGTAGCGTCCTCCCGTTATGAGCAGTTCTTC. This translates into CASSVASSRYEQFF. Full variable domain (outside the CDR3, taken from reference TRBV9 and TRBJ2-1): DSGVTQTPKHLITATGQRVTLRCSPRSGDLSVYWYQQSLDQGLQFLIQYYNGEERAKGNILERFSAQQFPDLHSELNLSSLELGDSALYFCASSVASSRYEQFFGPGTRLTVL.

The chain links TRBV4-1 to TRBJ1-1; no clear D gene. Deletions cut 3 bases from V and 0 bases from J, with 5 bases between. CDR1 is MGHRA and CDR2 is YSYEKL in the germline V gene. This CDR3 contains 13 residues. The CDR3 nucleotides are TGCGCCAGCAGCCAGTTTGTGAACACTGAAGCTTTCTTT. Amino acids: CASSQFVNTEAFF.

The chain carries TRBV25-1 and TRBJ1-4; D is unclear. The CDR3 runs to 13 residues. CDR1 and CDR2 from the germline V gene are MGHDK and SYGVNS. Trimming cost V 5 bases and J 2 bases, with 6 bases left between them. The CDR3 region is CASSIATNEKLFF. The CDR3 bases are TGTGCCAGCAGTATTGCCACTAATGAAAAACTGTTTTTT.

This CDR3 reads CASGLFGETDTQYF. For the CDR3, the DNA is TGTGCTAGTGGACTGTTCGGGGAAACAGATACGCAGTATTTT. V usage is TRBV12-5 and J usage is TRBJ2-3, with D possibly TRBD2 on 5 matching bases. V lost 6 bases and J lost 3, with 13 bases in between. Germline V lookup: CDR1 LGHNT, CDR2 FRNRAP. The CDR3 sequence is 14 residues long.

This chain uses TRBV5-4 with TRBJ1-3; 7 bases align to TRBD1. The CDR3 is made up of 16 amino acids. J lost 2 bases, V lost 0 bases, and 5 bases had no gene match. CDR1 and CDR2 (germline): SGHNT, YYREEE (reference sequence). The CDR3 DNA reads TGTGCCAGCAGCTTGGGACAGGGTTTTGCTGGAAACACCATATATTTT. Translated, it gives CASSLGQGFAGNTIYF. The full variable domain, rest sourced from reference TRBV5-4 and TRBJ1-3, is ETGVTQSPTHLIKTRGQQVTLRCSSQSGHNTVSWYQQALGQGPQFIFQYYREEENGRGNFPPRFSGLQFPNYSSELNVNALELDDSALYLCASSLGQGFAGNTIYFGEGSWLTVV.

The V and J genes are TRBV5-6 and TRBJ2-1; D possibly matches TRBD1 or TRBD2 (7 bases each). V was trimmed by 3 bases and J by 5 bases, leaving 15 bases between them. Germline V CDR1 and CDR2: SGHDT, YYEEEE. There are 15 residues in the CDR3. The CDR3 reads CASSSRGRAHNEQFF. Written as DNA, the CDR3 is TGTGCCAGCAGCTCCAGGGGGAGGGCCCACAATGAGCAGTTCTTC. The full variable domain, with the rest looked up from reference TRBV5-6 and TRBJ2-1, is DAGVTQSPTHLIKTRGQQVTLRCSPKSGHDTVSWYQQALGQGPQFIFQYYEEEERQRGNFPDRFSGHQFPNYSSELNVNALLLGDSALYLCASSSRGRAHNEQFFGPGTRLTVL.

DNA for the CDR3: TGTGCCAGCAGTACGGGACTGGTTAACTATGGCTACACCTTC. It encodes CASSTGLVNYGYTF. This chain connects TRBV28 to TRBJ1-2; tentatively, D is TRBD1 (5 bases). Trimming left V 5 bases short and J 1 base short, with 11 bases between. CDR3 size: 14 residues. The germline V gene has CDR1 MDHEN and CDR2 SYDVKM.

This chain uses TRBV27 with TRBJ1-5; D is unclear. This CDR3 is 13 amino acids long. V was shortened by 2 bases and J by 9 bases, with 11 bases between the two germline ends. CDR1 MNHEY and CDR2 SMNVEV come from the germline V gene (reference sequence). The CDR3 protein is CASSLGDWWPQHF. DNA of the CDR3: TGTGCCAGCAGTTTAGGCGATTGGTGGCCCCAGCATTTT.

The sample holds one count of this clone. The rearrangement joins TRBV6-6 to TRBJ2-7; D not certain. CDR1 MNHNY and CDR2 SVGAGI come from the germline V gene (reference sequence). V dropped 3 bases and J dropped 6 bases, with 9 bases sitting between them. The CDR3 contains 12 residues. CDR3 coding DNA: TGTGCCAGCAGTTATGGCAGATCCGAGCAGTACGTC. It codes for CASSYGRSEQYV.

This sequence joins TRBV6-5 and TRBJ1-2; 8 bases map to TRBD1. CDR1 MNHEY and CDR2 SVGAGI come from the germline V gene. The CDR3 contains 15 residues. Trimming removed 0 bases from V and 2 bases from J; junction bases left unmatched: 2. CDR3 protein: CASSYSGQGNYGYTF. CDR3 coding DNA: TGTGCCAGCAGTTACTCAGGACAGGGAAACTATGGCTACACCTTC.

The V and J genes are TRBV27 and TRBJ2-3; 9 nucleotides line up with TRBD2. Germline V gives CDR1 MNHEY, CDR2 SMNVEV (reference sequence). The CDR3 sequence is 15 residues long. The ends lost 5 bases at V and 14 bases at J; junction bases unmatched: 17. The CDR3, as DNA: TGTGCCAGCAGTCTTTATGGTGGAAGCGGGGGGCCGGGGTATTTT. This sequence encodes CASSLYGGSGGPGYF.

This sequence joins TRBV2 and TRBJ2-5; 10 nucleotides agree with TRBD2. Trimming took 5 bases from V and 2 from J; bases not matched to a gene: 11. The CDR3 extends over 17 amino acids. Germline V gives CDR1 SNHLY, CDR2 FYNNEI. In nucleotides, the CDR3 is TGTGCCAGCAGTCGCGGACTAGCGGTGGAGGGGCAAGAGACCCAGTACTTC. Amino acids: CASSRGLAVEGQETQYF. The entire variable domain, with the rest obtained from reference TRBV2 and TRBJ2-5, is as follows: EPEVTQTPSHQVTQMGQEVILRCVPISNHLYFYWYRQILGQKVEFLVSFYNNEISEKSEIFDDQFSVERPDGSNFTLKIRSTKLEDSAMYFCASSRGLAVEGQETQYFGPGTRLLVL.

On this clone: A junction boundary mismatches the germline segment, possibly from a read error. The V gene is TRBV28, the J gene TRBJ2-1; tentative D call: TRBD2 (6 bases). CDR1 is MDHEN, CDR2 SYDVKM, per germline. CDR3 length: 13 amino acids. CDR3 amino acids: CATSSGLSGQQFF. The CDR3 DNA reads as TGTGCCACCAGTTCGGGGCTTAGCGGCCAGCAGTTCTTC. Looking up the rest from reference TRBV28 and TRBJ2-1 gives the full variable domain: DVKVTQSSRYLVKRTGEKVFLECVQDMDHENMFWYRQDPGLGLRLIYFSYDVKMKEKGDIPEGYSVSREKKERFSLILESASTNQTSMYLCATSSGLSGQQFFGPGTRLTVL.

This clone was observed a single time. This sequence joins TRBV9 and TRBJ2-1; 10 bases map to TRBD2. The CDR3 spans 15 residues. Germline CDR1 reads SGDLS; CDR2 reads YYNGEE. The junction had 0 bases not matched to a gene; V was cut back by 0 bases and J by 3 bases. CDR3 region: CASSVGTSGYNEQFF. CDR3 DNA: TGTGCCAGCAGCGTAGGGACTAGCGGCTACAATGAGCAGTTCTTC.

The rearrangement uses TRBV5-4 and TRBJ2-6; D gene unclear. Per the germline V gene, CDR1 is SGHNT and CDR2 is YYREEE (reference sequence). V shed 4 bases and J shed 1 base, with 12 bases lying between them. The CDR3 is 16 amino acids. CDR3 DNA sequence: TGTGCCAGCAGCCTTCTGGCCATTTCTGGGGCCAACGTCCTGACTTTC. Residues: CASSLLAISGANVLTF.